This T cell receptor beta chain was sequenced for a study of T cell changes during pregnancy in multiple sclerosis. The CDR3 covers 14 residues. Germline values: CDR1 SGHDT, CDR2 YYEEEE. Trimming took off 2 bases at V and 3 bases at J, with 9 bases between the two ends. This table comes from immunoSEQ multiplex PCR, and its TCRdb copy is limited to in-frame clones, with some not included. Of about 97,000 clones listed, 90% are singletons. The receptor comes from a female donor in good health, enrolled as a control in a pregnancy study. The material sequenced was peripheral blood, taken in the second trimester of pregnancy. The chain couples TRBV5-6 to TRBJ1-5; a weak D match, TRBD1 (5 bases). CDR3 sequence reads: CASSFKDTNQPQHF. In DNA form, the CDR3 reads TGTGCCAGCAGCTTTAAGGACACCAATCAGCCCCAGCATTTT. Full variable domain (rest looked up from reference TRBV5-6 and TRBJ1-5): DAGVTQSPTHLIKTRGQQVTLRCSPKSGHDTVSWYQQALGQGPQFIFQYYEEEERQRGNFPDRFSGHQFPNYSSELNVNALLLGDSALYLCASSFKDTNQPQHFGDGTRLSIL.